This record covers a single T cell receptor beta chain. Its antigen is undetermined. This sample is drawn from a study of T cell responses to AZD1222 COVID-19 vaccine. The overall study: Second doses at about 4 or about 12 weeks were pooled.

Generated by immunoSEQ multiplex PCR, the TCRdb table keeps only in-frame clones and is missing some. The sample contains about 150,000 clones, approximately 90% of which appear only once. Study-wide findings and caveats: Repertoires were sampled only after the peak T cell response. The sample set comprised mostly white British donors with more females, and clonal diversity was possibly underestimated. Unmutated variant regions are reportedly the target of nearly half of TCRs that are spike-specific.

Germline-derived CDR1 and CDR2 are LGHDT and YNNKEL (reference sequence). This CDR3 has 16 amino acids. The V and J ends lost 2 bases and 6 bases respectively, with 17 bases between them. The genes are TRBV3-1 (or the pseudogene TRBV3-2) and TRBJ2-1, with a possible D match to TRBD1 (5 bases). The TCR originated in an adult in good health. The source material was peripheral blood, sampled on day 0 of AZD1222 vaccination. The CDR3 DNA follows: TGTGCCAGCAGCCAACTTACGAAGGGGCCCTCCAATGAGCAGTTCTTC. Its translation: CASSQLTKGPSNEQFF.